The 18 T cell receptor beta chains below were found in one sample sequenced in a study of blood T cell repertoires in COVID-19. The assay was immunoSEQ multiplex PCR, and TCRdb's table has in-frame clones only and misses some. The repertoire consists of about 70,000 clones, with around 75% occurring once and the leading ten covering roughly 20%. Sequenced material: peripheral blood. The receptors here all came from a man between 70 and 80 years old with acute or convalescent COVID-19.

The V and J genes are TRBV18 and TRBJ1-5; possibly TRBD1 for D (5 bases). V was clipped by 3 bases and J by 8 bases, with 11 bases between them. Germline V gene sequence: CDR1 KGHSH, CDR2 LQKENI. The CDR3 loop spans 13 amino acids. CDR3 coding DNA: TGTGCCAGCTCACCGGACATATCGGAGCCCCAGCATTTT. The encoded protein is CASSPDISEPQHF.

This clone is medium-sized by share. The rearrangement joins TRBV29-1 to TRBJ2-1; 16 bases agree with TRBD2. Germline CDR1 and CDR2: SQVTM and ANQGSEA. This CDR3 comprises 16 residues. V trimming: 7 bases; J trimming: 2 bases; junction bases outside the gene matches: 5. Here the CDR3 reads CSGEGLAGGPYNEQFF. CDR3 nucleotides: TGCAGCGGAGAGGGACTAGCGGGAGGGCCCTACAATGAGCAGTTCTTC.

This chain uses TRBV7-9 with TRBJ2-1; 14 bases map to TRBD2. Unmatched junction bases numbered 17, after V lost 6 bases and J lost 7 bases. Per germline, CDR1 SEHNR and CDR2 FQNEAQ (reference sequence). The CDR3 runs to 19 residues. CDR3 residues: CASRQSPTSGRVFGNEQFF. For the CDR3, the DNA is TGTGCCAGCAGACAGTCTCCGACTAGCGGGAGGGTATTCGGAAATGAGCAGTTCTTC. Full variable domain (remainder filled in from reference TRBV7-9 and TRBJ2-1): DTGVSQNPRHKITKRGQNVTFRCDPISEHNRLYWYRQTLGQGPEFLTYFQNEAQLEKSRLLSDRFSAERPKGSFSTLEIQRTEQGDSAMYLCASRQSPTSGRVFGNEQFFGPGTRLTVL.

This clone was found once. The chain is built from TRBV11-2 and TRBJ2-7; D not resolved. Germline V gene sequence: CDR1 SGHAT, CDR2 FQNNGV. V was clipped by 5 bases and J by 3 bases, with 14 bases between them. The CDR3 has 14 residues. CDR3 residues: CASSVSGIYYEQYF. As DNA, the CDR3 is TGTGCCAGCAGCGTTTCAGGTATCTACTACGAGCAGTACTTC.

This clone was counted a single time. The chain links TRBV28 to TRBJ2-7; no reliable D call. Per the germline V gene, CDR1 is MDHEN and CDR2 is SYDVKM. V lost 4 bases and J lost 7, with 8 bases in between. The CDR3 is 11 residues long. Here the CDR3 reads CASSSPYEQYF. As DNA, the CDR3 is TGTGCCAGCAGTTCCCCTTATGAGCAGTACTTC.

This chain uses TRBV7-2 with TRBJ1-5; no firm D call. Germline CDR1 reads SGHTA; CDR2 reads FQGNSA. This CDR3 spans 14 amino acids. V shed 2 bases and J shed 1 base, with 6 bases lying between them. The CDR3 bases are TGTGCCAGCAGCTTACCGGGGAGCAATCAGCCCCAGCATTTT. It codes for CASSLPGSNQPQHF.

The gene calls are TRBV7-3 and TRBJ2-1; TRBD1 matches at 9 bases. V trimming: 5 bases; J trimming: 2 bases; junction bases outside the gene matches: 4. Germline V gives CDR1 SGHTA, CDR2 FQGTGA. The CDR3 is 15 residues long. The CDR3 protein is CASSQDRGTYNEQFF. The CDR3, as DNA: TGTGCCAGCAGCCAGGACAGGGGCACCTACAATGAGCAGTTCTTC.

This clone was seen only a few times. The chain couples TRBV6-5 to TRBJ1-5; TRBD1 agrees at 8 bases. The CDR3 totals 14 residues. Germline CDR1 is MNHEY and CDR2 is SVGAGI. V shed 5 bases, J shed 5 bases, and the junction held 5 bases outside the gene matches. The CDR3, as DNA: TGTGCCAGCAGTCAGGACAGGGCGTATCAGCCCCAGCATTTT. Protein product: CASSQDRAYQPQHF.

The chain carries TRBV5-1 and TRBJ2-1; 7 bases align to TRBD2. V lost 0 bases to trimming and J lost 2 bases; unmatched junction nucleotides: 5. CDR1 and CDR2 (germline): SGHRS, YFSETQ. The CDR3 runs 16 residues. Written as DNA, the CDR3 is TGCGCCAGCAGCTTGGCTTCGGGACTAACCTACAATGAGCAGTTCTTC. The encoded protein is CASSLASGLTYNEQFF.

The chain joins TRBV19 to TRBJ2-1; 8 bases align to TRBD1. With V trimmed by 6 bases and J by 4 bases, 8 bases remained unmatched. This CDR3 is 15 amino acids long. Looked up from germline, CDR1 is LNHDA and CDR2 is SQIVND (reference sequence). This CDR3 reads CASRLTGVSYNEQFF. In DNA, the CDR3 is TGTGCCAGTAGACTGACAGGGGTCAGTTACAATGAGCAGTTCTTC.

This sequence joins TRBV7-9 and TRBJ2-1, with 11 bases fitting TRBD2. CDR1 is SEHNR, CDR2 FQNEAQ, per germline (reference sequence). Losses at the gene ends were 5 bases for V and 6 bases for J; bases not matched to a gene: 6. The CDR3 totals 15 residues. The CDR3 DNA is TGTGCCAGCAGCACTAGCGGGAGTGGAGGCAATGAGCAGTTCTTC. Translating gives CASSTSGSGGNEQFF.

The chain carries TRBV3-1 (or the pseudogene TRBV3-2) and TRBJ2-5, with 7 bases that match TRBD1. The CDR3 extends over 13 amino acids. With 5 bases clipped from V and 4 bases from J, the junction kept 4 bases outside the gene matches. Per the germline V gene, CDR1 is LGHDT and CDR2 is YNNKEL (reference sequence). The CDR3 DNA is TGTGCCAGCAGCTTGAACAGGGGAGAGACCCAGTACTTC. It codes for CASSLNRGETQYF.

This clone was seen only once. This rearrangement joins TRBV4-2 to TRBJ2-5; TRBD1 matches 7 bases. The CDR3 consists of 14 residues. The germline CDR1 and CDR2 sequences are LGHNA and YNFKEQ. The V segment lost 1 base and the J segment 4 bases; nucleotides outside the gene matches: 3. Written as DNA, the CDR3 is TGTGCCAGCAGCCAAGTGGCAGGGGGAGAGACCCAGTACTTC. Residues: CASSQVAGGETQYF.

J is TRBJ2-1 and V is TRBV9; D may be TRBD1 (5 bases). Germline values: CDR1 SGDLS, CDR2 YYNGEE. This CDR3 comprises 14 residues. V lost 1 base to trimming and J lost 7 bases, with 12 bases between them. The CDR3 reads CASSVIGAGNEQFF. CDR3 sequence (DNA): TGTGCCAGCAGCGTAATTGGCGCAGGGAATGAGCAGTTCTTC.

The CDR3: CASSTSTGGRETQYF. For the CDR3, the DNA is TGTGCCAGCTCGACTAGCACTGGGGGCAGGGAGACCCAGTACTTC. The chain carries TRBV2 and TRBJ2-5, with D perhaps TRBD2 (7 bases). The CDR3 is 15 amino acids. With 8 bases removed from V and 5 bases from J, the gap between germline ends came to 21 bases. Per the germline V gene, CDR1 is SNHLY and CDR2 is FYNNEI.

This clone was seen ten or more times. V gene TRBV7-8 combines with J gene TRBJ1-1; D is possibly TRBD1 (6 bases). Trimming removed 1 base at V and 1 base at J, with 10 bases between. The CDR3 runs 15 residues. Germline V gene lookup returns CDR1 SGHVS and CDR2 FQNEAQ. CDR3 protein: CASSLDLTGNTEAFF. CDR3 coding DNA: TGTGCCAGCAGCTTAGACTTGACAGGGAACACTGAAGCTTTCTTT.

The rearrangement links TRBV3-1 (or the pseudogene TRBV3-2) to TRBJ2-5, with TRBD2 matching over 7 bases. Losses at the gene ends were 0 bases for V and 5 bases for J; bases not matched to a gene: 9. The CDR3 spans 16 residues. Germline CDR1 LGHDT, CDR2 YNNKEL (reference sequence). The CDR3 DNA is TGTGCCAGCAGCCAAGATGGGGGGGGTCGGTGGGAGACCCAGTACTTC. Translation: CASSQDGGGRWETQYF.

V and J are TRBV19 and TRBJ2-1; D may be TRBD1 (5 bases). Germline V gives CDR1 LNHDA, CDR2 SQIVND (reference sequence). The CDR3 has 21 amino acids. V lost 0 bases to trimming and J lost 4 bases, with 28 bases between them. In DNA form, the CDR3 reads TGTGCCAGTAGTATAGATTGGAGCAGGGTGCGAGGCCGAGCCGGATACAATGAGCAGTTCTTC. Translated, it gives CASSIDWSRVRGRAGYNEQFF.